Following are 4 T cell receptor beta chains from one sample sequenced in a study of T cell changes during pregnancy in multiple sclerosis. The assay was immunoSEQ multiplex PCR, and TCRdb's table has in-frame clones only and misses some. The table lists 55,000 to 85,000 clones, around nine tenths of them singletons, with roughly 1.1% in the top ten. Specimen: peripheral blood, collected in the third trimester of pregnancy. Receptor source: a female donor with multiple sclerosis, enrolled in a pregnancy study.

The CDR3 nucleotides read TGCGCCAGCAGCTTGGGACAGCTCTATGGCTACACCTTC. This sequence encodes CASSLGQLYGYTF. The V gene is TRBV5-1, the J gene TRBJ1-2; tentative D call: TRBD1 (5 bases). Germline V gene lookup returns CDR1 SGHRS and CDR2 YFSETQ. This CDR3 comprises 13 residues. V was cut by 0 bases and J by 4 bases, with 7 bases left in between.

The rearrangement uses TRBV19 and TRBJ2-2; D possibly corresponds to TRBD2 (6 bases). The CDR3 runs to 14 residues. V lost 5 bases and J lost 3, with 10 bases in between. In germline, CDR1 is LNHDA, CDR2 SQIVND (reference sequence). The CDR3 reads CASSQGGDTGELFF. Written as DNA, the CDR3 is TGTGCCAGTAGTCAGGGCGGGGACACCGGGGAGCTGTTTTTT. The full variable domain, in which reference TRBV19 and TRBJ2-2 provide the parts outside the CDR3, is DGGITQSPKYLFRKEGQNVTLSCEQNLNHDAMYWYRQDPGQGLRLIYYSQIVNDFQKGDIAEGYSVSREKKESFPLTVTSAQKNPTAFYLCASSQGGDTGELFFGEGSRLTVL.

This rearrangement joins TRBV18 to TRBJ2-5; 10 bases are a match to TRBD2. Germline V gene data show CDR1 as KGHSH and CDR2 as LQKENI. CDR3 length: 15 residues. V lost 5 bases to trimming and J lost 2 bases; unmatched junction nucleotides: 5. The CDR3, as DNA: TGTGCCAGCTCAGCACTAGCGGGGACACAAGAGACCCAGTACTTC. Translating it yields CASSALAGTQETQYF.

This clone was counted once. J is TRBJ1-3 and V is TRBV5-6; D gene unclear. The CDR3 covers 12 residues. The germline V gene has CDR1 SGHDT and CDR2 YYEEEE. The ends were cut back, 3 bases at V and 8 bases at J, with 9 bases in the middle. The CDR3 reads CASSSGPDTIYF. Here the CDR3 DNA reads TGTGCCAGCAGCTCGGGTCCAGACACCATATATTTT.